The 7 T cell receptor beta chains presented below share a single source sample, sequenced in a study of Ad26.COV2.S vaccination and SARS-CoV-2 variants. The repertoire was sequenced with immunoSEQ multiplex PCR; TCRdb's copy has only in-frame clones and lacks some. The top ten hold about 1.5% of the sample, which has hundreds of thousands of clones, roughly 90% seen once. Noted treatment: 15 to 20 received Ad26.COV2.S at low or high dose, single or two shots; about 5 received placebo; per-sample allocation not given. The samples were gathered on day 63 after the first injection of vaccine or placebo. The specimen comprised peripheral blood, sampled in a trial of Ad26.COV2.S vaccine versus placebo. The receptors were sampled from a person between 18 and 65 years old who received the Ad26.COV2.S COVID-19 vaccine or a placebo.

The V call is TRBV3-1 (or the pseudogene TRBV3-2), the J call TRBJ2-1, with D unresolved. Germline lookup yields CDR1 LGHDT and CDR2 YNNKEL (reference sequence). V lost 5 bases and J 6 bases, leaving 8 bases between the germline ends. This CDR3 region has 12 residues. The CDR3 spells CASSARSNEQFF. CDR3 nucleotides: TGTGCCAGCAGCGCCCGGTCCAATGAGCAGTTCTTC.

The V gene is TRBV28, the J gene TRBJ1-3; D not resolved. Trimming shortened V by 10 bases and J by 4 bases, and 14 bases separated the two germline ends. Germline V lookup: CDR1 MDHEN, CDR2 SYDVKM. This CDR3 has 13 amino acids. This chain's CDR3 is CAIRTNEGNTIYF. In nucleotides, the CDR3 is TGTGCCATCCGGACCAACGAGGGAAACACCATATATTTT.

This chain connects TRBV7-3 to TRBJ1-1; unclear D gene. V gave up 0 bases and J gave up 1 base, with 6 bases separating them. Germline V gives CDR1 SGHTA, CDR2 FQGTGA. The length of the CDR3 is 14 residues. Written as DNA, the CDR3 is TGTGCCAGCAGCTTAACGCCGGAGAACACTGAAGCTTTCTTT. Translating it yields CASSLTPENTEAFF.

The V call is TRBV7-9, the J call TRBJ2-1; D is possibly TRBD1 or TRBD2 (6 bases each). CDR3 length: 16 amino acids. V dropped 1 base and J dropped 5 bases, with 15 bases sitting between them. In germline, CDR1 is SEHNR, CDR2 FQNEAQ (reference sequence). CDR3 coding DNA: TGTGCCAGCAGCTTAGGAGGACTAAAGGGGGACAATGAGCAGTTCTTC. Translation: CASSLGGLKGDNEQFF.

This chain connects TRBV13 to TRBJ1-3; no definite D call. This CDR3 is built from 18 residues. V gave up 4 bases and J gave up 1 base, with 20 bases separating them. The germline V gene encodes CDR1 PRHDT and CDR2 FYEKMQ (reference sequence). This CDR3 is CASSSWTARAGSGNTIYF. CDR3 nucleotide sequence: TGTGCCAGCAGCTCTTGGACGGCTAGGGCCGGGTCTGGAAACACCATATATTTT. The complete variable domain, with remaining parts taken from reference TRBV13 and TRBJ1-3, reads AAGVIQSPRHLIKEKRETATLKCYPIPRHDTVYWYQQGPGQDPQFLISFYEKMQSDKGSIPDRFSAQQFSDYHSELNMSSLELGDSALYFCASSSWTARAGSGNTIYFGEGSWLTVV.

The chain carries TRBV12-3 or TRBV12-4 and TRBJ1-4, with D maybe TRBD1 (5 bases). The CDR3 sequence is 13 residues long. Trimming pared 5 bases from V and 7 bases from J, leaving 11 bases between. CDR3 DNA sequence: TGTGCCAGCAGTGACCCAGGGTCTGAAAAACTGTTTTTT. As protein: CASSDPGSEKLFF.

The chain is built from TRBV11-2 and TRBJ2-1; D might be TRBD1 (6 bases). The germline V and J ends were trimmed by 5 bases and 0 bases, with 11 bases remaining between them. Germline CDR1 is SGHAT and CDR2 is FQNNGV. CDR3 length: 15 residues. The chain's CDR3 is CASSTTGSSYNEQFF. The CDR3 nucleotides are TGTGCCAGCAGCACTACAGGGAGCTCCTACAATGAGCAGTTCTTC.